These 18 T cell receptor beta chains were sequenced from one sample in a study of blood T cell repertoires in COVID-19. This table comes from immunoSEQ multiplex PCR, and its TCRdb copy is limited to in-frame clones, with some not included. In the table there are about 160,000 clones, roughly four fifths of which are singletons. Sequenced sample: peripheral blood. These receptors came from a woman of 80 years or more with acute or convalescent COVID-19.

Here the CDR3 reads CASRLPGTANTEAFF. The CDR3 coding sequence is TGTGCCAGCAGATTACCGGGGACAGCGAACACTGAAGCTTTCTTT. The rearrangement uses TRBV7-8 and TRBJ1-1, with 7 bases identical to TRBD1. Germline V CDR1 and CDR2: SGHVS, FQNEAQ. The CDR3 has 15 amino acids. With V trimmed by 6 bases and J by 1 base, 8 bases remained unmatched.

This chain connects TRBV6-2 or TRBV6-3 to TRBJ2-7; the D gene is possibly TRBD1 (7 bases). Germline lookup yields CDR1 MNHEY and CDR2 SVGEGT. CDR3 size: 14 residues. V was clipped by 5 bases and J by 3 bases, with 14 bases between them. This CDR3 is CASSRGTAVYEQYF. For the CDR3, the DNA is TGTGCCAGCAGTCGCGGGACAGCCGTCTACGAGCAGTACTTC.

This clone was counted only a few times. V gene TRBV4-3 combines with J gene TRBJ1-5, with D unclear. The CDR3 consists of 15 residues. V gave up 0 bases and J gave up 3 bases, with 9 bases separating them. Looked up from germline, CDR1 is LGHNA and CDR2 is YSLEER. CDR3 loop: CASSQDTQSNQPQHF. The CDR3 DNA is TGCGCCAGCAGCCAAGATACACAATCCAATCAGCCCCAGCATTTT.

The chain has TRBV10-3 and TRBJ1-1; 7 bases are a match to TRBD1. J was trimmed by 5 bases and V by 3 bases; bases with no gene match: 6. This CDR3 region has 14 residues. Germline V lookup: CDR1 ENHRY, CDR2 SYGVKD. CDR3 nucleotides: TGTGCCATCAGTGAAGGAGGGGGCGATACTGAAGCTTTCTTT. This codes for CAISEGGGDTEAFF.

The chain recombines TRBV18 with TRBJ1-4, with D unclear. The V and J ends lost 2 bases and 5 bases respectively, with 9 bases between them. Germline V gene lookup returns CDR1 KGHSH and CDR2 LQKENI. The length of the CDR3 is 14 residues. CDR3: CASSPDYGNEKLFF. The CDR3 region has the DNA TGTGCCAGCTCACCAGACTATGGAAATGAAAAACTGTTTTTT.

The chain carries TRBV5-1 and TRBJ1-6, with 7 bases identical to TRBD1. The CDR3 is made up of 20 amino acids. Germline V gives CDR1 SGHRS, CDR2 YFSETQ. The V gene end was trimmed by 5 bases and the J gene end by 6 bases; junction bases not matched to a gene: 23. CDR3 DNA: TGCGCCAGCAGAAAGTCTGACGCGACAGGGTTTAGAGGGGGTAATTCACCCCTCCACTTT. Translated: CASRKSDATGFRGGNSPLHF.

This clone occurred a few times. The chain has TRBV19 and TRBJ1-1; D is undetermined. Germline CDR1 and CDR2: LNHDA and SQIVND (reference sequence). The V end lost 7 bases, the J end lost 3 bases, and 12 bases lay between the germline ends. The CDR3 consists of 13 residues. CDR3 sequence reads: CASMSGTYTEAFF. The DNA for the CDR3 is TGTGCCAGTATGAGCGGCACCTACACTGAAGCTTTCTTT.

The chain has TRBV27 and TRBJ2-3; a possible D gene is TRBD1 (7 bases). The CDR3 is 15 amino acids. Germline V CDR1 and CDR2: MNHEY, SMNVEV (reference sequence). Trimming shortened V by 6 bases and J by 4 bases, and 17 bases separated the two germline ends. In nucleotides, the CDR3 is TGTGCCAGCAGCGACGACAGGGAGGTGGCAGATACGCAGTATTTT. Its translation is CASSDDREVADTQYF.

The chain combines TRBV9 with TRBJ1-2; the match to TRBD1 covers 8 bases. Trimming took 0 bases from V and 3 from J; bases not matched to a gene: 4. Germline lookup yields CDR1 SGDLS and CDR2 YYNGEE. The CDR3 is made up of 15 amino acids. CDR3 sequence reads: CASSVGDRPDYGYTF. CDR3 in DNA: TGTGCCAGCAGCGTAGGGGACAGGCCGGACTATGGCTACACCTTC.

The chain carries TRBV6-5 and TRBJ1-4; TRBD1 matches 8 bases. Germline V lookup: CDR1 MNHEY, CDR2 SVGAGI. This CDR3 is built from 15 residues. J gave up 7 bases and V 4 bases, and 8 bases lay outside the gene matches. The CDR3: CASSLGQGRSEKLFF. The CDR3, as DNA: TGTGCCAGCAGTTTAGGACAGGGCAGGTCTGAAAAACTGTTTTTT.

Here the CDR3 DNA reads TGTGCCAGCAGCCCACAGTTGAGCTCCTACGAGCAGTACTTC. Translating gives CASSPQLSSYEQYF. The V and J genes are TRBV9 and TRBJ2-7; D gene uncertain. CDR1 SGDLS and CDR2 YYNGEE come from the germline V gene. The length of the CDR3 is 14 residues. The germline V and J ends were trimmed by 4 bases and 0 bases, with 11 bases remaining between them.

The chain combines TRBV10-1 with TRBJ2-3; 7 nucleotides match TRBD2. Germline CDR1 reads WNHNN; CDR2 reads SYGVQD (reference sequence). CDR3 length equals 15 residues. The J segment lost 5 bases and the V segment lost 1 base, leaving 6 bases of the junction unmatched. Here the CDR3 reads CASSELVAGEDTQYF. The CDR3 coding sequence is TGCGCCAGCAGTGAGTTAGTTGCGGGAGAAGATACGCAGTATTTT.

Written as DNA, the CDR3 is TGTGCCAGCAGTGTGGCGGCTGAAGCTTTCTTT. It translates to CASSVAAEAFF. This chain links TRBV25-1 with TRBJ1-1; no definite D call. The germline V and J ends were trimmed by 4 bases and 6 bases, with 6 bases remaining between them. Germline CDR1 and CDR2: MGHDK and SYGVNS. CDR3 length: 11 amino acids.

A few counts support this clone. The same CDR3 is also encoded by other DNA sequences in this sample. This rearrangement joins TRBV5-4 to TRBJ2-7; 7 nucleotides line up with TRBD1. After removal of 4 bases from V and 3 bases from J, the junction contained 1 base not matched to a gene. Germline V gene lookup returns CDR1 SGHNT and CDR2 YYREEE (reference sequence). CDR3 size: 12 residues. The CDR3 spells CASSRDSYEQYF. CDR3 coding DNA: TGTGCCAGCAGCCGGGACAGCTACGAGCAGTACTTC.

This chain links TRBV2 with TRBJ2-1, with TRBD2 matching 10 bases. The germline V gene has CDR1 SNHLY and CDR2 FYNNEI. The CDR3 contains 16 residues. The V gene end was trimmed by 4 bases and the J gene end by 7 bases; junction bases not matched to a gene: 10. The CDR3 region has the DNA TGTGCCAGCAGTGCCCGGAAGGCTAGCGGGAGTAATGAGCAGTTCTTC. It codes for CASSARKASGSNEQFF.

This clone appeared once. The chain uses TRBV5-5 and TRBJ2-7; D may be TRBD2 (5 bases). Deletions cut 2 bases from V and 3 bases from J, with 15 bases between. Germline assignment: CDR1 SGHKS and CDR2 YYEKEE (reference sequence). CDR3 length equals 15 residues. CDR3 in DNA: TGTGCCAGCAGCTTCGGCGGGCGCAATGTCTACGAGCAGTACTTC. Protein sequence: CASSFGGRNVYEQYF.

This clone has just one count. The J gene is TRBJ2-1, the V gene TRBV5-1, with 9 bases fitting TRBD2. Germline V gives CDR1 SGHRS, CDR2 YFSETQ. Germline trimming cut 5 bases from V and 6 bases from J; bases unmatched to any gene: 12. The CDR3 runs 16 residues. CDR3 residues: CASRWRAGGPSNEQFF. CDR3 DNA sequence: TGCGCCAGCAGATGGAGGGCGGGAGGGCCTTCCAATGAGCAGTTCTTC.

This chain uses TRBV6-4 with TRBJ1-1; TRBD1 matches 7 bases. From germline, CDR1 is MRHNA and CDR2 SNTAGT. The V segment lost 5 bases and the J segment 4 bases; nucleotides outside the gene matches: 4. CDR3 length equals 13 residues. Here the CDR3 reads CASSTDRFTEAFF. CDR3 coding DNA: TGTGCCAGCAGTACGGACAGGTTCACTGAAGCTTTCTTT.